The 32 T cell receptor beta chains listed next were all sequenced from one sample in a study of monozygotic twins with inflammatory bowel disease. TCRdb re-called the 5' RACE reads and catalogs CDR3 proteins one per entry, DNA excluded. The sample has approximately 330,000 distinct CDR3 sequences; the top ten hold roughly 2%. The sequenced sample was blood. The source is a human donor with ulcerative colitis or Crohn's disease, or a healthy co-twin of an affected twin (not recorded which).

The chain combines TRBV7-2 with TRBJ2-7; without DNA, the TCRdb call of TRBD1 cannot be checked. The CDR3 sequence is 14 residues long. The V gene's germline CDR1 is SGHTA and CDR2 FQGNSA. CDR3 loop: CASSVGTNPYEQYF.

The V gene is TRBV10-1, the J gene TRBJ2-3; TCRdb designates TRBD2, a call that cannot be tested without DNA. The germline V gene encodes CDR1 WNHNN and CDR2 SYGVQD (reference sequence). The CDR3 consists of 16 residues. The CDR3 loop reads CASSGTGTSGTDTQYF.

The gene calls are TRBV12-3 or TRBV12-4 and TRBJ1-4; TCRdb indicates TRBD1, and absent DNA this call remains unverified. The CDR3 sequence is 16 residues long. The CDR3 protein is CASSPRTGGEGEKLFF.

V and J are TRBV30 and TRBJ1-5. The CDR3 spans 16 residues. Germline V lookup: CDR1 GTSNPN, CDR2 SVGIG (reference sequence). The CDR3 is CAWSDTRELINQPQHF. The complete variable domain, with remaining parts taken from reference TRBV30 and TRBJ1-5, reads SQTIHQWPATLVQPVGSPLSLECTVEGTSNPNLYWYRQAAGRGLQLLFYSVGIGQISSEVPQNLSASRPQDRQFILSSKKLLLSDSGFYLCAWSDTRELINQPQHFGDGTRLSIL.

The V gene is TRBV30, the J gene TRBJ1-2. The germline gives CDR1 GTSNPN, CDR2 SVGIG (reference sequence). CDR3 length: 13 amino acids. The CDR3 spells CAWTRTVRSGYTF.

The J gene is TRBJ2-7, the V gene TRBV5-1; the D call of TRBD1 rests on TCRdb alone, since no DNA is present to check it. This CDR3 contains 14 residues. The germline V gene has CDR1 SGHRS and CDR2 YFSETQ. CDR3: CASSSGVGGYEQYF.

The CDR3 region is CASSGQPVEPQHF. The chain recombines TRBV5-5 with TRBJ1-5; TCRdb reports TRBD1, a call that lacks DNA to check it against. The length of the CDR3 is 13 residues. Germline loops: CDR1 SGHKS, CDR2 YYEKEE (reference sequence). Full variable domain (missing parts from reference TRBV5-5 and TRBJ1-5): DAGVTQSPTHLIKTRGQQVTLRCSPISGHKSVSWYQQVLGQGPQFIFQYYEKEERGRGNFPDRFSARQFPNYSSELNVNALLLGDSALYLCASSGQPVEPQHFGDGTRLSIL.

The chain is built from TRBV20-1 and TRBJ2-7; with no DNA, the TCRdb D assignment of TRBD2 cannot be verified. Germline CDR1 and CDR2: DFQATT and SNEGSKA (reference sequence). This CDR3 has 16 residues. The CDR3 sequence is CSAPIGSSGVLYEQYF.

The chain's CDR3 is CASSANRGNVYEQYF. The chain links TRBV7-2 to TRBJ2-7; TCRdb returns TRBD1, unconfirmable since there is no DNA. The CDR3 extends over 15 amino acids. The germline V gene encodes CDR1 SGHTA and CDR2 FQGNSA.

CDR3 sequence reads: CASSLVDSQETQYF. V is TRBV5-1 and J is TRBJ2-5; the TRBD2 assignment by TCRdb is unverifiable without DNA. The CDR3 totals 14 residues. CDR1 and CDR2 (germline): SGHRS, YFSETQ.

The chain recombines TRBV7-2 with TRBJ2-7; TCRdb indicates TRBD1, and absent DNA this call remains unverified. The germline CDR1 and CDR2 sequences are SGHTA and FQGNSA. The CDR3 is made up of 14 amino acids. The CDR3 reads CASSRDRETYEQYF.

The chain links TRBV3-1 to TRBJ1-6; TCRdb gives TRBD1 as the D gene, but with no DNA this cannot be confirmed. This CDR3 spans 14 amino acids. Germline V gene lookup returns CDR1 LGHDT and CDR2 YNNKEL (reference sequence). CDR3 loop: CASSPGEWNSPLHF.

The chain uses TRBV19 and TRBJ2-1; TCRdb's D gene call, TRBD1, goes unchecked for lack of DNA. The CDR3 length is 14 residues. CDR1 LNHDA and CDR2 SQIVND come from the germline V gene (reference sequence). The CDR3 sequence is CASQEQGAVNEQFF.

The genes are TRBV27 and TRBJ2-5; the D call of TRBD2 rests on TCRdb alone, since no DNA is present to check it. Germline CDR1 and CDR2: MNHEY and SMNVEV (reference sequence). The CDR3 contains 15 residues. CDR3 sequence reads: CASSFTPDRRGTQYF.

The rearrangement joins TRBV4-1 to TRBJ1-2. Germline V CDR1 and CDR2: MGHRA, YSYEKL. This CDR3 contains 15 residues. The CDR3 reads CASSQDRKVGYGYTF.

This rearrangement joins TRBV29-1 to TRBJ2-2. CDR1 is SQVTM and CDR2 is ANQGSEA in the germline V gene. This CDR3 contains 15 residues. CDR3 residues: CSVGGRNANTGELFF.

The chain is built from TRBV20-1 and TRBJ2-7; as DNA is missing, the TRBD2 call by TCRdb cannot be tested. The CDR3 consists of 14 residues. CDR1 is DFQATT, CDR2 SNEGSKA, per germline (reference sequence). The CDR3 region is CSARALAGVYEQYF.

V usage is TRBV6-1 and J usage is TRBJ1-1; absent DNA, TCRdb's TRBD1 call cannot be checked. The CDR3 covers 14 residues. Germline V CDR1 and CDR2: MNHNS, SASEGT. This chain's CDR3 is CASSLPDRSGEAFF.

This chain joins TRBV6-1 and TRBJ2-7; the D call of TRBD2 rests on TCRdb alone, since no DNA is present to check it. Germline V gene lookup returns CDR1 MNHNS and CDR2 SASEGT. The CDR3 sequence is 15 residues long. CDR3: CASTKLAGGAYEQYF.

The chain is built from TRBV4-1 and TRBJ2-2; the D call from TCRdb, TRBD2, cannot be confirmed without DNA. The CDR3 is 17 amino acids. Germline loops: CDR1 MGHRA, CDR2 YSYEKL. The CDR3 region is CASSQVRFGGAAGELFF.

The chain is built from TRBV20-1 and TRBJ2-7; the D gene TCRdb calls, TRBD1, cannot be checked with no DNA. This CDR3 is 15 amino acids long. CDR1 is DFQATT and CDR2 is SNEGSKA in the germline V gene (reference sequence). The CDR3 sequence is CSARGRGESLYEQYF.

The rearrangement links TRBV7-9 to TRBJ1-6. This CDR3 is built from 13 residues. CDR1 is SEHNR, CDR2 FQNEAQ, per germline (reference sequence). CDR3 protein: CASGLSYNSPLHF.

The chain is built from TRBV12-3 or TRBV12-4 and TRBJ2-1; TCRdb selects TRBD1, and the lack of DNA leaves this call unchecked. This CDR3 contains 15 residues. Here the CDR3 reads CASRQDQTRNNEQFF.

The chain combines TRBV7-2 with TRBJ2-7; TCRdb's assignment of TRBD1 cannot be checked, as there is no DNA. The CDR3 spans 13 residues. Germline loops: CDR1 SGHTA, CDR2 FQGNSA. Here the CDR3 reads CASSFDTGGEQYF.

The gene calls are TRBV11-1 and TRBJ2-1; no DNA is available, so the TRBD2 call from TCRdb remains unchecked. CDR1 is SGHAT and CDR2 is FQDESV in the germline V gene (reference sequence). The CDR3 totals 19 residues. The CDR3 spells CASSLLSGGLAVSYNEQFF.

The gene calls are TRBV4-1 and TRBJ2-3; no DNA is available, so the TRBD2 call from TCRdb remains unchecked. CDR1 is MGHRA, CDR2 YSYEKL, per germline. The CDR3 sequence is 19 residues long. The CDR3 loop reads CASSQVWTSGSSVTDTQYF.

The J gene is TRBJ2-1, the V gene TRBV7-9; no DNA is available, so the TRBD1 call from TCRdb remains unchecked. The CDR3 covers 15 residues. Per the germline V gene, CDR1 is SEHNR and CDR2 is FQNEAQ (reference sequence). The CDR3 loop reads CASSRSRGTQNEQFF. The full variable domain, with the rest looked up from reference TRBV7-9 and TRBJ2-1, is DTGVSQNPRHKITKRGQNVTFRCDPISEHNRLYWYRQTLGQGPEFLTYFQNEAQLEKSRLLSDRFSAERPKGSFSTLEIQRTEQGDSAMYLCASSRSRGTQNEQFFGPGTRLTVL.

This rearrangement joins TRBV28 to TRBJ1-2; TCRdb calls TRBD1, which cannot be checked without DNA. Germline CDR1 is MDHEN and CDR2 is SYDVKM. The CDR3 length is 15 residues. CDR3 protein: CASSAPGQGNYGYTF.

The rearrangement uses TRBV24-1 and TRBJ2-1; TCRdb's D gene call, TRBD2, goes unchecked for lack of DNA. From germline, CDR1 is KGHDR and CDR2 SFDVKD. This CDR3 contains 16 residues. The CDR3 is CATSDLPGTSNNEQFF.

The chain links TRBV29-1 to TRBJ2-5; as DNA is missing, the TRBD1 call by TCRdb cannot be tested. This CDR3 region has 13 residues. The germline CDR1 and CDR2 sequences are SQVTM and ANQGSEA. The CDR3 is CSVVRGVGETQYF.

This chain uses TRBV2 with TRBJ2-7; the TCRdb D gene call, TRBD2, has no DNA to confirm it. The germline V gene has CDR1 SNHLY and CDR2 FYNNEI. This CDR3 is 12 amino acids long. The CDR3 loop is CASSLSSSEQYF.

The chain is built from TRBV10-3 and TRBJ2-3. This CDR3 is built from 15 residues. The germline V gene has CDR1 ENHRY and CDR2 SYGVKD. CDR3 amino acids: CAISESDSSTDTQYF.